This T cell receptor (beta chain) was retrieved from a study of neurological immune-mediated disorders. The CDR3 is made up of 14 amino acids. Trimming shortened V by 2 bases and J by 1 base, and 8 bases separated the two germline ends. CDR1 is SGHRS, CDR2 YFSETQ, per germline. 5'RACE with 10-nucleotide random UMIs generated the cDNA. A single record per CDR3 protein comes from TCRdb applying MiXCR to the 5' RACE reads. The sample yields fewer than 85,000 distinct CDR3 sequences, approximately 4.3% seen once. Specified time point: longitudinal time-point 3. Notes on the study in general: In multiple sclerosis patients, the repertoire cluster was unrelated to clinical or MRI findings. One related-CDR3 cluster, found by phylogenetic grouping, held repertoires of 18 of 34 multiple sclerosis patients and is a possible signature. No CDR3 amino acid sequences were shared by expanded clones across subjects, suggesting private repertoires in all groups.

The table lists this clonotype with many counts. Antigen specificity is unknown. This clonotype was sampled from a woman aged 55-70 years with multiple sclerosis. The sample taken for sequencing was PBMCs. This chain uses TRBV5-1 with TRBJ2-3; D gene unclear. The CDR3 DNA reads as TGCGCCAGCAGCTTTAGGTCCGGCACAGATACGCAGTATTTT. Its translation is CASSFRSGTDTQYF. Combining the CDR3 with reference TRBV5-1 and TRBJ2-3 gives the whole variable domain KAGVTQTPRYLIKTRGQQVTLSCSPISGHRSVSWYQQTPGQGLQFLFEYFSETQRNKGNFPGRFSGRQFSNSRSEMNVSTLELGDSALYLCASSFRSGTDTQYFGPGTRLTVL.